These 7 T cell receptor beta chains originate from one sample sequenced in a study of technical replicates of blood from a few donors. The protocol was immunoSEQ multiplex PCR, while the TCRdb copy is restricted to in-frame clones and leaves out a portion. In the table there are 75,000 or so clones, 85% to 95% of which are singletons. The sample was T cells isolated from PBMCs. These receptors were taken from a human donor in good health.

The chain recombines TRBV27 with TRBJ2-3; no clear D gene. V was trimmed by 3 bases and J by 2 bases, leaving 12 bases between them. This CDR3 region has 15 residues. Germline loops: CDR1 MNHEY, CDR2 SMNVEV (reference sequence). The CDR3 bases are TGTGCCAGCAGTTTCTACTCCCTAAACACAGATACGCAGTATTTT. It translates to CASSFYSLNTDTQYF.

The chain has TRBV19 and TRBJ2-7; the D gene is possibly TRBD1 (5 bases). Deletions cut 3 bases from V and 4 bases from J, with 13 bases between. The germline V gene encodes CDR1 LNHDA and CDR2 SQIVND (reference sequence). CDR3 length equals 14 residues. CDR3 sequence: CASSIQGREYEQYF. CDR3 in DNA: TGTGCCAGTAGTATCCAGGGAAGGGAATACGAGCAGTACTTC.

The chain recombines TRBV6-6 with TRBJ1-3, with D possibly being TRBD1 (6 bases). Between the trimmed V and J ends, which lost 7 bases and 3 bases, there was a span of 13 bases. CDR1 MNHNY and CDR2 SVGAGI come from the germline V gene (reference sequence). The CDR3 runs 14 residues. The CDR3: CASKRGGDGNTIYF. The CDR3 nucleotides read TGTGCCAGCAAAAGGGGGGGAGATGGAAACACCATATATTTT.

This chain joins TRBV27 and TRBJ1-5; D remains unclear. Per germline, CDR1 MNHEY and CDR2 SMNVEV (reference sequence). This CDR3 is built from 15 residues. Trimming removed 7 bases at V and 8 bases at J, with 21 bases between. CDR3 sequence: CASKPLASRAEPQHF. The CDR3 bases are TGTGCCAGCAAACCCCTGGCGTCTCGAGCGGAGCCCCAGCATTTT.

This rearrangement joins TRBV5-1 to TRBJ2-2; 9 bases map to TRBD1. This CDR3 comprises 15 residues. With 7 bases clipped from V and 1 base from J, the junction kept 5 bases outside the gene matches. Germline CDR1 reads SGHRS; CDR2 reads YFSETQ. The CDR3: CASEPGQGNTGELFF. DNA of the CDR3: TGCGCCAGCGAACCGGGACAGGGGAACACCGGGGAGCTGTTTTTT.

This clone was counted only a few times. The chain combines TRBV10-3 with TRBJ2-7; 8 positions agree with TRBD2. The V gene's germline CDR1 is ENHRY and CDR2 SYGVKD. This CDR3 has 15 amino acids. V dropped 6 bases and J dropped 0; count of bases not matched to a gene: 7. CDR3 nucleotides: TGTGCCATCAGCTCGACTAGCGCTAGCTCCTACGAGCAGTACTTC. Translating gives CAISSTSASSYEQYF.

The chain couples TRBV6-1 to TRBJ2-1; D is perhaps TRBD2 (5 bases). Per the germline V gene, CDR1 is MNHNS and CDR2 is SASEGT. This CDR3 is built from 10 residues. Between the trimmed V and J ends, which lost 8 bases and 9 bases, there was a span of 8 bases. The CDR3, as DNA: TGTGCCAGCGGGAGAAGTGAGCAGTTCTTC. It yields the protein CASGRSEQFF.